A selection of T cell receptor beta chains follows, all from one sample in a study of blood T cell repertoires in COVID-19. Profiling relied on immunoSEQ multiplex PCR, and the TCRdb table lists in-frame clones only, not all of them. The sample lists approximately 300,000 clones, approximately 81% occurring once. Sequencing was done on a sample of PBMCs or T cells enriched from blood (not recorded which). These receptors came from a woman under 40 who had been exposed to COVID-19. Both conserved end residues are part of each CDR3. Clone size, where shown, is once, few, many, or a class for clones that have expanded.

j_call: TRBJ1-6
v_call: TRBV7-8
clone_size: .
cdr3_aa: CAVNRDRGSPLHF

j_call: TRBJ1-1
v_call: TRBV4-3
clone_size: .
cdr3_aa: CASSQRGLNTEAFF

j_call: TRBJ1-5
v_call: TRBV18
clone_size: once
cdr3_aa: CASSPPGTGSNQPQHF

j_call: TRBJ2-6
v_call: TRBV9
clone_size: .
cdr3_aa: CASSFRRAGANVLTF

j_call: TRBJ1-2
v_call: TRBV5-4
clone_size: .
cdr3_aa: CASSLPGQMVSNYGYTF

j_call: TRBJ1-4
v_call: TRBV10-3
clone_size: .
cdr3_aa: CAISPSDRVEKLFF

j_call: TRBJ1-1
v_call: TRBV30
clone_size: .
cdr3_aa: CAYEQGLNTEAFF

j_call: TRBJ1-1
v_call: TRBV5-6
clone_size: .
cdr3_aa: CASSTDSPEAFF

j_call: TRBJ2-2
v_call: TRBV19
clone_size: many
cdr3_aa: CASIDTANTGELFF

j_call: TRBJ1-4
v_call: TRBV28
clone_size: few
cdr3_aa: CASSTLTGVNEKLFF

j_call: TRBJ1-6
v_call: TRBV28
clone_size: .
cdr3_aa: CASRLTENNSPLHF

j_call: TRBJ1-2
v_call: TRBV12-3/TRBV12-4
clone_size: .
cdr3_aa: CSSAGNYGYTF

j_call: TRBJ1-3
v_call: TRBV18
clone_size: few
cdr3_aa: CASSPAGTGNTIYF

j_call: TRBJ1-4
v_call: TRBV18
clone_size: .
cdr3_aa: CASSPPPGQGEKLFF

j_call: TRBJ1-6
v_call: TRBV3-1/TRBV3-2
clone_size: .
cdr3_aa: CASSPGFDRERSPLHF

j_call: TRBJ1-1
v_call: TRBV4-3
clone_size: .
cdr3_aa: CASSQDLRTEAFF

j_call: TRBJ1-2
v_call: TRBV6-1
clone_size: .
cdr3_aa: CASSEIRLGNYGYTF

j_call: TRBJ2-3
v_call: TRBV3-1/TRBV3-2
clone_size: few
cdr3_aa: CASSQDRGLAGARTDTQYF

j_call: TRBJ2-1
v_call: TRBV4-1
clone_size: .
cdr3_aa: CASSQERQGRWYEQFF

j_call: TRBJ2-7
v_call: TRBV5-1
clone_size: .
cdr3_aa: CASSLAVGIETREQYF

j_call: TRBJ1-4
v_call: TRBV4-3
clone_size: .
cdr3_aa: CASSQTSEKLFF

j_call: TRBJ2-3
v_call: TRBV7-6
clone_size: .
cdr3_aa: CASSSLSDRATDTQYF

j_call: TRBJ2-7
v_call: TRBV11-2
clone_size: once
cdr3_aa: CASSSLQGYEQYF

j_call: TRBJ1-4
v_call: TRBV14
clone_size: .
cdr3_aa: CASSRGLNEKLFF

j_call: TRBJ2-1
v_call: TRBV11-3
clone_size: .
cdr3_aa: CASSLGQNNEQFF

j_call: TRBJ1-2
v_call: TRBV3-1/TRBV3-2
clone_size: .
cdr3_aa: CASSFPGQGPVGYGYTF

j_call: TRBJ2-1
v_call: TRBV9
clone_size: once
cdr3_aa: CASSGTSGYNEQFF

j_call: TRBJ2-3
v_call: TRBV7-2
clone_size: once
cdr3_aa: CASSLGLGPRDTQYF

j_call: TRBJ2-2
v_call: TRBV7-3
clone_size: once
cdr3_aa: CASRSPGREGSTGELFF

j_call: TRBJ1-4
v_call: TRBV7-9
clone_size: .
cdr3_aa: CASSDRDRGSLNEKLFF

j_call: TRBJ1-5
v_call: TRBV5-1
clone_size: many
cdr3_aa: CASSLQGASNQPQHF

j_call: TRBJ2-2
v_call: TRBV19
clone_size: .
cdr3_aa: CASSKEWANTGELFF

j_call: TRBJ1-3
v_call: TRBV28
clone_size: .
cdr3_aa: CASSRGGQGNTIYF

j_call: TRBJ1-5
v_call: TRBV19
clone_size: few
cdr3_aa: CASSHQTGGLSNQPQHF

j_call: TRBJ2-2
v_call: TRBV12-5
clone_size: .
cdr3_aa: CASGPPGVTGELFF

j_call: TRBJ2-7
v_call: TRBV7-8
clone_size: .
cdr3_aa: CASSLIREGRYEQYF

j_call: TRBJ2-2
v_call: TRBV28
clone_size: .
cdr3_aa: CASSPPTRGTTITGELFF

j_call: TRBJ2-7
v_call: TRBV28
clone_size: .
cdr3_aa: CASTTTGTYEQYF

j_call: TRBJ2-5
v_call: TRBV7-6
clone_size: .
cdr3_aa: CASRPLAGGLGETQYF

j_call: TRBJ1-2
v_call: TRBV4-1
clone_size: .
cdr3_aa: CASSHPGGYTF

j_call: TRBJ1-4
v_call: TRBV5-6
clone_size: .
cdr3_aa: CASSLVQGKKRCEKLFF

j_call: TRBJ1-4
v_call: TRBV15
clone_size: .
cdr3_aa: CATSRDLGAIEKLFF

j_call: TRBJ2-1
v_call: TRBV7-6
clone_size: .
cdr3_aa: CASSSLPGAGGTAYNEQFF

j_call: TRBJ2-1
v_call: TRBV3-1/TRBV3-2
clone_size: once
cdr3_aa: CASSQFPSLRGNEQFF

j_call: TRBJ2-1
v_call: TRBV28
clone_size: .
cdr3_aa: CASSSPGNKNEQFF

j_call: TRBJ1-1
v_call: TRBV19
clone_size: few
cdr3_aa: CASIMNTEAFF

j_call: TRBJ2-7
v_call: TRBV2
clone_size: .
cdr3_aa: CASNGVPYEQYF

j_call: TRBJ2-3
v_call: TRBV5-1
clone_size: .
cdr3_aa: CASSWGLLLGALTDTQYF

j_call: TRBJ1-6
v_call: TRBV5-1
clone_size: .
cdr3_aa: CASSLGTGRSSYNSPLHF

j_call: TRBJ2-2
v_call: TRBV2
clone_size: .
cdr3_aa: CASSSTNTGELFF

j_call: TRBJ2-5
v_call: TRBV5-1
clone_size: .
cdr3_aa: CASSSDGGSPRETQYF

j_call: TRBJ2-4
v_call: TRBV18
clone_size: .
cdr3_aa: CASSRDRVRDKNIQYF

j_call: TRBJ2-7
v_call: TRBV4-3
clone_size: .
cdr3_aa: CASSQVQGQGHEQYF

j_call: TRBJ1-4
v_call: TRBV28
clone_size: .
cdr3_aa: CASSLLEKLFF

j_call: TRBJ2-5
v_call: TRBV7-2
clone_size: once
cdr3_aa: CASSPQGPQGETQYF

j_call: TRBJ2-1
v_call: TRBV30
clone_size: .
cdr3_aa: CAWSYRYNEQFF

j_call: TRBJ2-7
v_call: TRBV19
clone_size: .
cdr3_aa: CASSIASTYEQYF